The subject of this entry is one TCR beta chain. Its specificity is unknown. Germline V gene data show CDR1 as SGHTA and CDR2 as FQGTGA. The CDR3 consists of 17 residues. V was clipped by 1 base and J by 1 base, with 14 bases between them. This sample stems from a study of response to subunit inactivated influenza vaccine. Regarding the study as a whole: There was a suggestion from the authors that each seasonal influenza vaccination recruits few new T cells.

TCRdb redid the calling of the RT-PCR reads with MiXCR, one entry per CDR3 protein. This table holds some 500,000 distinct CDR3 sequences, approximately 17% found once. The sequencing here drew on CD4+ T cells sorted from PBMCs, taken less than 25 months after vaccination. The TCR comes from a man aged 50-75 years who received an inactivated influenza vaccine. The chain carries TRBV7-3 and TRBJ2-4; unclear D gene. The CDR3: CASSLILADLAKNIQYF. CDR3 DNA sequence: TGTGCCAGCAGCTTAATATTGGCGGATTTGGCCAAAAACATTCAGTACTTC.